This is a list of T cell receptor beta chains from one sample in a study of T cells in Graves' hyperthyroidism and ophthalmopathy. TCRdb reanalysed the multiplex PCR reads using MiXCR and keeps one entry per CDR3 protein. The sample includes approximately 370,000 distinct CDR3 sequences, just under 15% of them seen just once. Sequenced material: blood. The source is a woman under 40 with Graves' hyperthyroidism. CDR3s include the opening cysteine and the closing phenylalanine or tryptophan. A D gene is named only where the DNA matches it firmly. Not all rows give a size; the values are once, few, many and, for expanded clones, a class.

NA TRBJ2-1 TRBD2 TRBV3-1 CASSQMPVTSPFF TGTGCCAGCAGCCAGATGCCGGTGACTAGCCCGTTCTTC
few TRBJ2-5 NA TRBV29-1 CSAHRGRAETQYF TGCAGCGCCCACAGGGGGAGGGCAGAGACCCAGTACTTC
many TRBJ1-1 NA TRBV30 CAWGRGVVKEAFF TGTGCCTGGGGCCGGGGGGTGGTTAAGGAAGCTTTCTTT
many TRBJ1-6 NA TRBV18 CASSPSDSGGSPLHF TGTGCCAGCTCACCTAGCGACTCCGGGGGCTCACCCCTCCACTTT
few TRBJ2-1 TRBD2 TRBV28 CASSLIAGPYNEQFF TGTGCCAGCAGTTTAATAGCGGGGCCTTACAATGAGCAGTTCTTC
NA TRBJ1-1 NA TRBV7-2 CASSSRLETVNTEAFF TGTGCCAGCAGCTCCCGGCTGGAGACAGTAAACACTGAAGCTTTCTTT
many TRBJ2-1 TRBD2 TRBV2 CASGGLGINEQFF TGTGCCAGCGGGGGACTAGGTATCAATGAGCAGTTCTTC
NA TRBJ1-5 NA TRBV5-1 CTSSAEPNIDQPQHF TGCACCAGCAGCGCAGAGCCCAATATCGATCAGCCCCAGCATTTT
NA TRBJ2-1 NA TRBV24-1 CATSDLLGHEQFF TGTGCCACCAGTGATTTGCTAGGGCATGAGCAGTTCTTC
many TRBJ2-7 NA TRBV14 CASSQPEGTATYEQYF TGTGCCAGCAGCCAGCCAGAGGGGACTGCGACCTACGAGCAGTACTTC
many TRBJ2-1 TRBD2 TRBV15 CATSRALAGGRNEQFF TGTGCCACCAGCAGAGCCTTAGCGGGAGGGCGGAATGAGCAGTTCTTC
many TRBJ1-4 NA TRBV30 CAWSGEKLFF TGTGCCTGGAGTGGAGAAAAACTGTTTTTT
NA TRBJ2-3 NA TRBV20-1 CRSRGSFADTQYF TGCAGAAGTAGGGGGAGTTTCGCAGATACGCAGTATTTT
many TRBJ2-3 TRBD2 TRBV7-3 CASSERGASGTRTQYF TGTGCCAGCAGCGAAAGGGGGGCTAGCGGGACGCGTACGCAGTATTTT
NA TRBJ1-2 TRBD1 TRBV11-2 CASRFGTALSRGGYGYTF TGTGCCAGCAGATTTGGGACAGCGCTCTCCCGGGGGGGATATGGCTACACCTTC
many TRBJ2-7 NA TRBV12-3/TRBV12-4 CASRGASAEQYF TGTGCCAGCAGGGGGGCTAGCGCCGAGCAGTACTTC
many TRBJ2-7 TRBD1 TRBV18 CASSPPSRGLNEQYF TGTGCCAGCTCACCACCGTCCAGGGGGCTCAACGAGCAGTACTTC
many TRBJ2-3 NA TRBV12-3/TRBV12-4 CASTLPGWTDTQYF TGTGCCAGCACCCTCCCGGGCTGGACAGATACGCAGTATTTT
NA TRBJ2-1 TRBD2 TRBV4-2 CASSPLAAAGVTYNEQFF TGTGCCAGCAGCCCGCTAGCGGCCGCGGGAGTCACCTACAATGAGCAGTTCTTC
once TRBJ2-7 TRBD1 TRBV29-1 CSVETQMPTGGGYEQYF TGCAGCGTTGAAACCCAAATGCCGACAGGGGGTGGCTACGAGCAGTACTTC
NA TRBJ2-2 TRBD2 TRBV7-9 CASSSIPGLASNTGELFF TGTGCCAGCAGCTCAATCCCGGGACTAGCGTCCAACACCGGGGAGCTGTTTTTT
many TRBJ1-1 NA TRBV6-1 CATIEYTEAFF TGTGCCACTATAGAATACACTGAAGCTTTCTTT
NA TRBJ1-1 NA TRBV20-1 CSASDPLNTEAFF TGCAGTGCTAGCGACCCTCTGAACACTGAAGCTTTCTTT
NA TRBJ1-2 NA TRBV4-1 CASSPQGAVGGYTF TGCGCCAGCAGCCCGCAAGGGGCGGTGGGTGGCTACACCTTC
NA TRBJ2-5 NA TRBV6-1 CTSRRARETQYF TGTACCAGCAGACGAGCTAGGGAGACCCAGTACTTC
many TRBJ1-2 NA TRBV2 CANHGFAGGYTF TGTGCCAACCACGGTTTCGCGGGCGGCTACACCTTC
many TRBJ1-2 NA TRBV5-1 CASSPRGGRGYTF TGCGCCAGCAGCCCACGGGGGGGCCGCGGCTACACCTTC
few TRBJ2-1 NA TRBV6-1 CASSLVSGEQFF TGTGCCAGCAGTTTGGTTTCCGGTGAGCAGTTCTTC
NA TRBJ2-2 NA TRBV5-1 CASSFTGFDTGELFF TGCGCCAGCAGCTTTACAGGGTTCGACACCGGGGAGCTGTTTTTT
NA TRBJ2-3 NA TRBV12-3/TRBV12-4 CASSVLGSQILNSGTDTQYF TGTGCCAGCAGTGTCCTGGGTTCCCAAATTCTTAACTCCGGCACAGATACGCAGTATTTT
many TRBJ2-5 NA TRBV28 CASSLSGGSETQYF TGTGCCAGCAGTTTATCTGGGGGCAGTGAGACCCAGTACTTC
many TRBJ2-1 NA TRBV28 CASSLSSPNEQFF TGTGCCAGCAGTTTATCGTCGCCCAATGAGCAGTTCTTC
few TRBJ1-4 TRBD1 TRBV27 CASSLSGTAREKLFF TGTGCCAGCAGTTTATCAGGGACAGCGCGGGAAAAACTGTTTTTT
few TRBJ2-5 NA TRBV19 CASSTPGGETQYF TGTGCCAGTAGTACCCCAGGGGGGGAGACCCAGTACTTC
many TRBJ2-5 NA TRBV27 CASSPVPRVPQQETQYF TGTGCCAGCAGTCCAGTCCCCCGGGTCCCCCAACAAGAGACCCAGTACTTC
NA TRBJ1-5 NA TRBV28 CASSSITQPQHF TGTGCCAGCAGTTCTATCACTCAGCCCCAGCATTTT
few TRBJ2-1 TRBD2 TRBV9 CASSVVDSGRALGEQFF TGTGCCAGCAGCGTAGTAGATAGCGGGAGGGCCTTGGGTGAGCAGTTCTTC
few TRBJ1-1 NA TRBV20-1 CSARPPGRGAETEAFF TGCAGTGCTAGGCCACCGGGGAGGGGGGCCGAGACTGAAGCTTTCTTT
many TRBJ2-1 TRBD1 TRBV11-2 CASSLGQGSHNEQFF TGTGCCAGCAGCCTGGGACAGGGTTCCCACAATGAGCAGTTCTTC
many TRBJ2-7 NA TRBV4-1 CASSQDPFYEQYF TGCGCCAGCAGCCAAGATCCCTTCTACGAGCAGTACTTC
many TRBJ1-2 NA TRBV30 CAWRTGGDGGYTF TGTGCCTGGAGGACCGGGGGGGACGGTGGCTACACCTTC
many TRBJ2-6 TRBD1 TRBV9 CASSVTTGTGANVLTF TGTGCCAGCAGCGTAACGACAGGGACTGGGGCCAACGTCCTGACTTTC
NA TRBJ1-4 NA TRBV15 CATSSSGRGTEKLFF TGTGCCACCAGCAGCTCGGGACGCGGGACTGAAAAACTGTTTTTT
many TRBJ2-7 TRBD1 TRBV7-8 CASSWAGQGYEQYF TGTGCCAGCAGCTGGGCCGGACAGGGCTACGAGCAGTACTTC
NA TRBJ2-2 NA TRBV12-3/TRBV12-4 CASSLNYQTYTGELFF TGTGCCAGCAGTTTGAACTACCAGACTTATACCGGGGAGCTGTTTTTT
NA TRBJ2-7 NA TRBV6-1 CASSLRWGPDYEQYF TGTGCCAGCAGTCTTCGTTGGGGCCCGGACTACGAGCAGTACTTC
NA TRBJ1-5 NA TRBV20-1 CSVLRGNQPQHF TGCAGCGTACTCAGGGGCAATCAGCCCCAGCATTTT
many TRBJ2-1 TRBD2 TRBV20-1 CSAAAGSFGNEQFF TGCAGTGCGGCAGCGGGATCCTTTGGCAATGAGCAGTTCTTC
many TRBJ2-2 NA TRBV30 CAWRSKPTGELFF TGTGCCTGGAGAAGTAAACCAACCGGGGAGCTGTTTTTT
few TRBJ2-1 NA TRBV9 CASSVGVVGGGEQFF TGTGCCAGCAGCGTAGGGGTGGTGGGAGGTGGTGAGCAGTTCTTC
many TRBJ1-2 NA TRBV7-2 CASSLVQALSLNYGYTF TGTGCCAGCAGCTTAGTCCAGGCCCTTTCGCTTAACTATGGCTACACCTTC
NA TRBJ2-7 TRBD1 TRBV19 CASSYYEGAGEQYF TGTGCCAGTAGTTACTACGAGGGGGCCGGTGAGCAGTACTTC
many TRBJ2-1 NA TRBV3-1 CASSQAGTTYNEQFF TGTGCCAGCAGCCAGGCCGGGACCACATACAATGAGCAGTTCTTC
NA TRBJ2-2 TRBD2 TRBV20-1 CSAEKPAGGAGELFF TGCAGTGCTGAAAAGCCAGCGGGAGGAGCCGGGGAGCTGTTTTTT